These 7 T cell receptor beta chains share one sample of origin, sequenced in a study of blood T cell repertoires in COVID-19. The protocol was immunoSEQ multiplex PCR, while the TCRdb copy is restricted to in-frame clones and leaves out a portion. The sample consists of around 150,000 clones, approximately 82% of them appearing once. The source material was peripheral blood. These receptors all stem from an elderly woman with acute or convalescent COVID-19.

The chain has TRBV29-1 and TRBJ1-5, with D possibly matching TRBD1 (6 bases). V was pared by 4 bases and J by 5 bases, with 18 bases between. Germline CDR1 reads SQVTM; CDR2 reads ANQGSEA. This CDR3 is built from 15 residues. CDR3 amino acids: CSVGGSTGSDQPQHF. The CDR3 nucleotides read TGCAGCGTTGGGGGGTCCACAGGGTCTGATCAGCCCCAGCATTTT.

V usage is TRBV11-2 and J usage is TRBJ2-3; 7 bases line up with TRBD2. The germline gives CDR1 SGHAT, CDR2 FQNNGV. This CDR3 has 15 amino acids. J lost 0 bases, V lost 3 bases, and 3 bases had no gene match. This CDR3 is CASSFTSASTDTQYF. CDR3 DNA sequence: TGTGCCAGCAGCTTCACTAGCGCTAGCACAGATACGCAGTATTTT.

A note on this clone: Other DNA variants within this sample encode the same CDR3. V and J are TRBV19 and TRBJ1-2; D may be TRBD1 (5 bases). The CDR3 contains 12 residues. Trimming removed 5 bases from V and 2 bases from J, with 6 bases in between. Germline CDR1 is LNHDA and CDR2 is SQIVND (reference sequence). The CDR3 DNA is TGTGCCAGTAGTGGACAAAACTATGGCTACACCTTC. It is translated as CASSGQNYGYTF.

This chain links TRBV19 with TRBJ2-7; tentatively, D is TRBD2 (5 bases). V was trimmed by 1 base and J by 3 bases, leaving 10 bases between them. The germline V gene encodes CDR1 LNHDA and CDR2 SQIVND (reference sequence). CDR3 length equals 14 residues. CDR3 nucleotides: TGTGCCAGTAGTATAGGTGAGGGCCACTACGAGCAGTACTTC. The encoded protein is CASSIGEGHYEQYF.

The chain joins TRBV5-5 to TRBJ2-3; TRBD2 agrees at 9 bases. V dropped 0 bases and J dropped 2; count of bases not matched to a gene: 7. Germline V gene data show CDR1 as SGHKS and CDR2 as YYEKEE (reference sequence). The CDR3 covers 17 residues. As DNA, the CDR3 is TGTGCCAGCAGCTTGGCCCTGACTAGCGGCTACACAGATACGCAGTATTTT. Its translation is CASSLALTSGYTDTQYF.

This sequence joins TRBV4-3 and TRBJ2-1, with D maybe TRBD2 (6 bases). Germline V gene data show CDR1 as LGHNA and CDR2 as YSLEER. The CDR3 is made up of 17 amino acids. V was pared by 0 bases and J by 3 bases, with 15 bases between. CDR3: CASSQDRGSGVYNEQFF. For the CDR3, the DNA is TGCGCCAGCAGCCAAGATAGGGGTAGCGGAGTCTACAATGAGCAGTTCTTC.

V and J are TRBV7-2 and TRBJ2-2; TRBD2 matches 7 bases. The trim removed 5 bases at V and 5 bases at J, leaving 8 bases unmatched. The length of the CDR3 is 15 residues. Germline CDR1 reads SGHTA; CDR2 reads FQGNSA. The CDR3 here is CASSRRDGGTGELFF. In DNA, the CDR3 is TGTGCCAGCAGCCGGAGGGACGGGGGGACCGGGGAGCTGTTTTTT.